This T cell receptor (beta chain) was retrieved from a study of read filtering for tumor transcriptome and immune sequencing. Study at large: Among patients, 17 were male and 14 female, aged roughly 45 to 80 (mean roughly 64). Per sample, TCR-region reads ranged about 4 to 11 million by IR-seq, 85 to 1273 by RNA-seq.

Trimming removed 3 bases from V and 2 bases from J, with 11 bases in between. The length of the CDR3 is 15 residues. Germline V gene lookup returns CDR1 KGHSH and CDR2 LQKENI. The study, taken as a whole, reports: This fraction held mixed bone marrow immune cells after CD138-negative sorting.

The library was built from 400 ng RNA with molecular barcoded adaptors for alpha/delta and beta/gamma chains. TCRdb passed the reads through MiXCR, listing each CDR3 protein once. The sample carries about 48,000 distinct CDR3 sequences, 15% to 20% recorded once. This clonotype was detected ten times or more. Its matching antigen is unknown. Sequencing was carried out using a population of CD138-negative cells sorted from bone marrow. This TCR derives from a donor aged 40 or older with multiple myeloma. The chain couples TRBV18 to TRBJ2-1, with D possibly being TRBD2 (6 bases). CDR3 in DNA: TGTGCCAGCTCACCGGCTAGCGAGACCTACAATGAGCAGTTCTTC. Encoded protein: CASSPASETYNEQFF.